This T cell receptor (beta chain) emerged from a study of cytomegalovirus exposure and HLA in healthy donors (dated 2017 in TCRdb). As for the study more broadly: An earlier analysis of around 600 of the donors reported about 290 Gb of sequence data and 120 million or so unique TCR beta sequences from about 200 million T cells. About 280 gigabases of sequencing data and 70 million to 85 million unique TCR sequences were included in an early release covering about 600 HLA-typed donors. Of the roughly 400 genotyped donors, roughly 76% were placed in the genetic ancestry cluster associated with self-reported Caucasian donors. The study aimed to test whether cataloging public T cell receptors could reveal signatures of past pathogen exposure. The T cell repertoires of around 670 subjects were profiled by immunosequencing and related to cytomegalovirus serostatus. Along with the 666-subject first cohort, a separate validation cohort of 120 different subjects was used. To predict cytomegalovirus infection status, the study combined high-throughput TCR immunosequencing, statistical association of individual TCRs with disease status, and machine learning. A later analysis re-examined previously published TCR beta repertoires from just over 650 donors and added high-resolution HLA genotyping to investigate patterns of TCR occurrence. Rather than using new phenotypic data, the later analysis identified candidate immune exposures from TCR beta sequences and from how often those sequences occurred across donors. An earlier analysis of 450 to 750 of the donors used high-throughput TCR beta sequencing to judge whether each TCR beta V gene segment behaved as functional or pseudogenic. Donor age, sex, ethnicity and CMV serostatus were compiled alongside the repertoire data. Genome-wide SNP genotypes for about 65% of the roughly 670 donors were used in a later genetic analysis, which treated that subset as a discovery cohort. All discovery cohort repertoires had been generated using a single sequencing platform. HLA typing covered class I and class II loci at four-digit resolution. Typing coverage varied by locus: 629-630 donors for A, B, C, DRB1 and DQB1; roughly 500 for DQA1; around 610 for DPA1; approximately 450 for DPB1. A handful of DR-DQ haplotypes were handled as single units for association and clustering because linkage in the cohort was strong. Across 300 to 500 genotyped donors of the cohort, an average of roughly 230,000 unique TCR beta nucleotide sequences per donor were sequenced, and around 19% of those sequences were non-productive.

On this clone: Its cognate antigen has yet to be identified. No base qualities exist here, and no much larger clone lies one base off it.

The library was produced with the immunoSEQ multiplex PCR assay. For the multiplex PCR, a mixture combining 60 forward primers for TCR Vbeta segments and 13 reverse primers for TCR Jbeta segments was used. A multiplex PCR assay on genomic DNA amplified the CDR3 region of rearranged TCR beta genes. The Illumina HiSeq System was used to sequence the amplified TCR beta libraries as 87-base-pair reads. On the study's bioinformatics: A later analysis counted approximately 84 million unique TCR beta chains across the 550 to 750 repertoires, and roughly 9.9 million of these chains were shared by at least two donors. Raw reads were error-corrected and collapsed into unique sequences with a nearest-neighbor algorithm that merged closely related sequences to remove PCR and sequencing errors. Alignment of CDR3 sequences to IMGT reference sequences was used to assign V, D and J gene segments. For a sequence to be retained, at least a six-nucleotide match to both a V gene segment and a J gene segment was required. A rearrangement was called productive if the CDR3 had no stop codons and remained in frame with V and J, and every other rearrangement was called non-productive. Following IMGT convention, CDR3 was defined as the stretch from the second conserved V-encoded cysteine up to the conserved J-encoded phenylalanine. The earlier analysis of around 640 of the donors excluded sequences that lacked an unambiguous match to a single V gene segment. In an earlier analysis of some 590 of the donors, V segments were called functional above 56.7% productive rearrangements and were called segregating when the between-donor standard deviation exceeded 5%. A statistical classification framework was developed to diagnose cytomegalovirus status using the catalog of TCR beta chain sequences. V and J gene assignment, in a later analysis, came from comparing TCR nucleotide sequences with IMGT/GENE-DB human TR gene sequences. A later analysis assigned CDR3 sequences and most-parsimonious VDJ recombination scenarios with the TCRdist pipeline. In a later analysis, each TCR beta chain was defined by its CDR3 amino acid sequence together with its V-gene family, and reads without a unique V-gene family were excluded. In a later analysis, 450 to 600 highly shared, low-generation-probability nucleotide sequences were removed to address suspected cross-contamination and a sequencing artifact. For each public chain, a later analysis derived a clonal expansion index from normalized ranks of inferred template counts within each repertoire. In a later analysis, generation probabilities were computed using a VDJ recombination model fitted to out-of-frame rearrangements, and the results were checked against IGoR. In a later analysis, TCR-TCR, TCR-HLA and TCR-CMV co-occurrence was scored with hypergeometric tests, and a repertoire-size bias correction was applied to TCR pairs. In a later analysis, false discovery rates were estimated by permuting HLA or CMV assignments 20 times. In a later analysis, co-occurring TCRs were grouped using DBSCAN, and TCRdist sequence similarity was added for clustering within HLA-allele-positive subsets. Co-occurrence clustering excluded repertoires with fewer than 30,000 or more than 120,000 public chains, plus five with anomalous nucleotide sharing. Drawn from immuneACCESS, this table holds only the in-frame rearrangements with V and J called that TCRdb kept. Clones are partly lost; checked studies trace under half to an unresolved V gene and leave the rest unexplained. The V and J calls and clone size were taken over from that table, and D and trimming were inferred from the DNA. This sample holds about 130,000 clones; about 73% were observed only once. The top ten clonotypes cover around 4.2% of the sample.

In total, just over 650 healthy bone marrow donors made up the cohort. At the time of sampling, every cohort member was nominally healthy, though immune exposures that went unrecorded were likely present. The donor was CMV seropositive and was included in the group of 270 or so seropositive cohort members. Each donor provided a peripheral blood sample, and peripheral blood mononuclear cells were used for TCR beta sequencing. The Qiagen DNeasy Blood Extraction Kit was used to extract genomic DNA from the blood cell samples. On the study overall, not on this receptor specifically: V-gene and J-gene trimming of TCR beta chains was associated with a missense DCLRE1C variant in a later genetic analysis, and the association was replicated in an independent cohort. In a later analysis, HLA-associated TCR beta chains showed more clonal expansion and lower generation probabilities than non-associated chains that were equally common. The only immune exposure information available for the cohort was CMV serostatus. Cytomegalovirus status was reported to be diagnosed by the classifier with high specificity and sensitivity in both the original and validation cohorts. A cluster of highly shared sequence variants was judged likely to represent a technical artifact of the sequencing pipeline. A later analysis reported that several top co-occurrence clusters appeared linked to parvovirus B19, influenza, CMV and Epstein-Barr virus. According to a later analysis, most CMV-associated TCR beta chains appeared to be HLA-restricted, and the HLA associations seemed to be driven largely by CMV exposure. Across donors, most TCR sequences were observed very rarely, whereas some public TCRs were present in many individuals. Because HLA typing was unavailable for some donors at each locus, only the typed subset was used in association tests. A few of the identified cytomegalovirus-associated TCR beta chains were confirmed in vitro to be specific for cytomegalovirus antigens. Roughly uniform sequencing depth across donors was assumed in presence/absence analyses, although this assumption may not hold. Assigning TCR associations to individual alleles was difficult when HLA alleles, especially DR and DQ, strongly co-occurred. The study listed 164 TCR beta chains as associated with cytomegalovirus. In an earlier analysis of approximately 590 of the donors, most TCR beta V segments appeared in productive rearrangements about 90% or about 30% of the time, broadly matching IMGT annotations. Only TCR beta chains were sequenced in this cohort, and the absence of alpha or paired-chain data limited detectable features. Correlated functional status among segregating V segments might reflect linkage disequilibrium, but an unknown experimental factor could not be ruled out. The authors suggested that the approach could potentially be generalized to other disease states and immunological phenotypes. Because the 87-base-pair reads could not distinguish some IMGT-functional V segments, including TRBV6-2 and TRBV6-3, those segments were excluded. In a later analysis, TCR association rates were found to vary across HLA loci, with the most associated TCRs seen for DRB1 alleles and the fewest for HLA-C alleles. Because counts were too low, around 18 rarely observed V segments, including chromosome 9 orphons, were left out of the earlier analysis of approximately 500 of the donors. According to a later genetic analysis, donors in an Asian-associated ancestry cluster had fewer N-insertions in productive TCRs than the roughly 670-donor mean. At a false discovery rate of 0.05, a later analysis linked about 16,000 TCR beta sequences to specific HLA alleles. A further reported finding was that TCR beta sequences accurately predicted the HLA-A and HLA-B alleles for most subjects in the first cohort.

The CDR3 holds 12 amino acids from the cysteine to the phenylalanine. Here the CDR3 DNA is all that survives: 36 bases in frame from base 1. The germline V gene (reference sequence) yields SEHNR for CDR1 and FQNEAQ for CDR2. The junction carries 9 bases between V and J, which are trimmed by 4 bases and 5 bases respectively. This clonotype was sampled from a woman aged 45-65 years in good health and CMV-seropositive. The sequenced material came from PBMCs. In this chain, TRBV7-9 is recombined with TRBJ2-7, and TRBD1 may be the D gene, going by 6 matching bases. Read as DNA, the sequence is TGTGCCAGCAGCTACTACAGGGACGAGCAGTACTTC. This sequence encodes CASSYYRDEQYF.